The rows below give T cell receptor beta chains drawn from one sample of a study of blood T cell repertoires in COVID-19. Method: immunoSEQ multiplex PCR; TCRdb's copy keeps in-frame clones and lacks some. The sample consists of around 110,000 clones, around 89% of them appearing once. Material for sequencing was peripheral blood. All receptors derive from a man aged 50 or older with active or convalescent COVID-19. CDR3s include the opening cysteine and the closing phenylalanine or tryptophan. The order of the fields is D gene, J gene, CDR3 length, V gene, clone size, CDR3 DNA, CDR3 protein. D genes are given only for firm matches. Size tells how often a clone was seen (once, few, many) or the class of an expanded clone, and some rows leave it out.

d_call: TRBD2
j_call: TRBJ2-2
cdr3_length: 16
v_call: TRBV4-1
clone_size: NA
cdr3_nt: TGCGCCAGCAGCCGTAGCGGGAGGGCCTATTCCGGGGAGCTGTTTTTT
cdr3_aa: CASSRSGRAYSGELFF

d_call: NA
j_call: TRBJ1-3
cdr3_length: 15
v_call: TRBV7-9
clone_size: NA
cdr3_nt: TGTGCCAGCACCCTATGGAGGGATGGAGGAAACACCATATATTTT
cdr3_aa: CASTLWRDGGNTIYF

d_call: TRBD1
j_call: TRBJ2-7
cdr3_length: 13
v_call: TRBV19
clone_size: NA
cdr3_nt: TGTGCCAGTCGACGAGACAGGGGATACGAGCAGTACTTC
cdr3_aa: CASRRDRGYEQYF

d_call: NA
j_call: TRBJ2-7
cdr3_length: 13
v_call: TRBV5-1
clone_size: NA
cdr3_nt: TGCGCCAGCAGCTCGGACTTTTCCTACGAGCAGTACTTC
cdr3_aa: CASSSDFSYEQYF

d_call: TRBD1
j_call: TRBJ2-1
cdr3_length: 16
v_call: TRBV10-3
clone_size: NA
cdr3_nt: TGTGCCATCAGTGAGTCAACAGGGGCCTTCGTCAATGAGCAGTTCTTC
cdr3_aa: CAISESTGAFVNEQFF

d_call: NA
j_call: TRBJ1-1
cdr3_length: 16
v_call: TRBV10-3
clone_size: NA
cdr3_nt: TGTGCCATCAGGCCGACCAGGGAAACATCTAACACTGAAGCTTTCTTT
cdr3_aa: CAIRPTRETSNTEAFF

d_call: NA
j_call: TRBJ2-2
cdr3_length: 15
v_call: TRBV5-4
clone_size: NA
cdr3_nt: TGTGCCAGCAGCTTGTCGAGCGGCTACACCGGGGAGCTGTTTTTT
cdr3_aa: CASSLSSGYTGELFF

d_call: NA
j_call: TRBJ2-7
cdr3_length: 13
v_call: TRBV5-6
clone_size: NA
cdr3_nt: TGTGCCAGCAGCTTGGGACAGAACTACGAGCAGTACTTC
cdr3_aa: CASSLGQNYEQYF

d_call: TRBD1
j_call: TRBJ2-5
cdr3_length: 13
v_call: TRBV30
clone_size: NA
cdr3_nt: TGTGCCTGGAGTAGGACAGGGCAAGAGACCCAGTACTTC
cdr3_aa: CAWSRTGQETQYF

d_call: NA
j_call: TRBJ2-7
cdr3_length: 14
v_call: TRBV15
clone_size: NA
cdr3_nt: TGTGCCACCAGCAGAGATCGCGCCAGGTACGAGCAGTACTTC
cdr3_aa: CATSRDRARYEQYF

d_call: TRBD2
j_call: TRBJ2-7
cdr3_length: 15
v_call: TRBV15
clone_size: NA
cdr3_nt: TGTGCCACCAGCAGACTAGCGGGAGAAAGCCACGAGCAGTACTTC
cdr3_aa: CATSRLAGESHEQYF

d_call: TRBD1
j_call: TRBJ2-7
cdr3_length: 15
v_call: TRBV29-1
clone_size: NA
cdr3_nt: TGCAGCGTTGAATGGACAGGCGGCGTACCCTACGAGCAGTACTTC
cdr3_aa: CSVEWTGGVPYEQYF

d_call: TRBD2
j_call: TRBJ2-1
cdr3_length: 17
v_call: TRBV7-8
clone_size: few
cdr3_nt: TGTGCCAGCAGCTTATTAAAGCGGGAGGAGTCCTACAATGAGCAGTTCTTC
cdr3_aa: CASSLLKREESYNEQFF

d_call: NA
j_call: TRBJ1-2
cdr3_length: 14
v_call: TRBV19
clone_size: NA
cdr3_nt: TGTGCCAGTCGCTGGGAGCTATCTAACTATGGCTACACCTTC
cdr3_aa: CASRWELSNYGYTF

d_call: TRBD1
j_call: TRBJ2-1
cdr3_length: 16
v_call: TRBV19
clone_size: NA
cdr3_nt: TGTGCCAGCGTCGGGACAGGCACGAGCTCCTACAATGAGCAGTTCTTC
cdr3_aa: CASVGTGTSSYNEQFF

d_call: NA
j_call: TRBJ2-5
cdr3_length: 13
v_call: TRBV30
clone_size: NA
cdr3_nt: TGTGCCTGGAGTACGGTTAGGGGGAAGGGGTATTACTTC
cdr3_aa: CAWSTVRGKGYYF

d_call: TRBD2
j_call: TRBJ2-1
cdr3_length: 15
v_call: TRBV7-9
clone_size: once
cdr3_nt: TGTGCCAGCAGGGTCGGGGGGAGCTCCTACAATGAGCAGTTCTTC
cdr3_aa: CASRVGGSSYNEQFF

d_call: TRBD1
j_call: TRBJ2-7
cdr3_length: 15
v_call: TRBV7-6
clone_size: NA
cdr3_nt: TGTGCCAGCAGCTTAGTAACAGGGGGCTCCTACGAGCAGTACTTC
cdr3_aa: CASSLVTGGSYEQYF

d_call: TRBD1
j_call: TRBJ1-5
cdr3_length: 14
v_call: TRBV27
clone_size: NA
cdr3_nt: TGTGCCAGCAGTACAGACAGGGGCTCTCAGCCCCAGCATTTT
cdr3_aa: CASSTDRGSQPQHF

d_call: TRBD1
j_call: TRBJ2-3
cdr3_length: 15
v_call: TRBV7-9
clone_size: NA
cdr3_nt: TGTGCCAGCAGCCCCCGGACAGGGACCGCAGATACGCAGTATTTT
cdr3_aa: CASSPRTGTADTQYF

d_call: TRBD1
j_call: TRBJ2-7
cdr3_length: 16
v_call: TRBV5-1
clone_size: NA
cdr3_nt: TGCGCCAGCAGCCAAAACCCCGGACAGGGCTTCTACGAGCAGTACTTC
cdr3_aa: CASSQNPGQGFYEQYF

d_call: TRBD1
j_call: TRBJ2-1
cdr3_length: 15
v_call: TRBV6-1
clone_size: once
cdr3_nt: TGTGCCAGCAGTGAAGGAGGGACAGGGTTGGATGAGCAGTTCTTC
cdr3_aa: CASSEGGTGLDEQFF

d_call: TRBD2
j_call: TRBJ2-7
cdr3_length: 17
v_call: TRBV11-2
clone_size: NA
cdr3_nt: TGTGCCAGCAGCTTAAGGGCCATAGCGGGAGTTTTCCACGAGCAGTACTTC
cdr3_aa: CASSLRAIAGVFHEQYF

d_call: NA
j_call: TRBJ2-7
cdr3_length: 14
v_call: TRBV6-6
clone_size: once
cdr3_nt: TGTGCCAGCAGTTACAGTCAGGGAACCTACGAGCAGTACTTC
cdr3_aa: CASSYSQGTYEQYF

d_call: NA
j_call: TRBJ2-2
cdr3_length: 14
v_call: TRBV19
clone_size: NA
cdr3_nt: TGTGCCAGTACCCGGACTACGGGCACCGGGGAGCTGTTTTTT
cdr3_aa: CASTRTTGTGELFF

d_call: NA
j_call: TRBJ1-6
cdr3_length: 15
v_call: TRBV27
clone_size: NA
cdr3_nt: TGTGCCAGCAGTTTTGGGGGCGCGTTAGGATCACCCCTCCACTTT
cdr3_aa: CASSFGGALGSPLHF

d_call: NA
j_call: TRBJ2-3
cdr3_length: 13
v_call: TRBV18
clone_size: NA
cdr3_nt: TGTGCCAGCTCCCCCACGGGAGCGGATACGCAGTATTTT
cdr3_aa: CASSPTGADTQYF

d_call: NA
j_call: TRBJ1-2
cdr3_length: 12
v_call: TRBV28
clone_size: NA
cdr3_nt: TGTGCCGGGGGAGGGGCTAACTATGGCTACACCTTC
cdr3_aa: CAGGGANYGYTF

d_call: NA
j_call: TRBJ1-3
cdr3_length: 14
v_call: TRBV10-3
clone_size: once
cdr3_nt: TGTGCCATCAGGTCGGGGGGATCTGGAAACACCATATATTTT
cdr3_aa: CAIRSGGSGNTIYF

d_call: NA
j_call: TRBJ2-7
cdr3_length: 15
v_call: TRBV7-9
clone_size: NA
cdr3_nt: TGTGCCAGCAGCCTCCCGGGACTTTCCCCCTACGAGCAGTACTTC
cdr3_aa: CASSLPGLSPYEQYF

d_call: NA
j_call: TRBJ1-2
cdr3_length: 12
v_call: TRBV19
clone_size: NA
cdr3_nt: TGTGCCAGTAGTATTGAGGCAGACGGCTACACCTTC
cdr3_aa: CASSIEADGYTF

d_call: NA
j_call: TRBJ1-1
cdr3_length: 11
v_call: TRBV19
clone_size: NA
cdr3_nt: TGTGCCAGTAGTAAATCCGTAGAAGCTTTCTTT
cdr3_aa: CASSKSVEAFF

d_call: TRBD1
j_call: TRBJ1-1
cdr3_length: 15
v_call: TRBV5-1
clone_size: NA
cdr3_nt: TGCGCCAGCAGCTTGGGGACAGGAAGGAACACTGAAGCTTTCTTT
cdr3_aa: CASSLGTGRNTEAFF

d_call: TRBD2
j_call: TRBJ2-4
cdr3_length: 14
v_call: TRBV5-8
clone_size: NA
cdr3_nt: TGTGCCAGCAACATACTAGCGGATATAAACATTCAGTACTTC
cdr3_aa: CASNILADINIQYF

d_call: NA
j_call: TRBJ1-2
cdr3_length: 14
v_call: TRBV5-4
clone_size: NA
cdr3_nt: TGTGCCAGCAGCCCGACCGGGACACTTTATGGCTACACCTTC
cdr3_aa: CASSPTGTLYGYTF

d_call: NA
j_call: TRBJ2-3
cdr3_length: 16
v_call: TRBV28
clone_size: once
cdr3_nt: TGTGCCAGCAGTGCCTCCGTCTGGCCCTTCACAGATACGCAGTATTTT
cdr3_aa: CASSASVWPFTDTQYF

d_call: NA
j_call: TRBJ1-3
cdr3_length: 16
v_call: TRBV6-1
clone_size: NA
cdr3_nt: TGTGCCAGCAGTGAAGGTCCAGGGATCTCTGGAAACACCATATATTTT
cdr3_aa: CASSEGPGISGNTIYF

d_call: NA
j_call: TRBJ2-5
cdr3_length: 11
v_call: TRBV20-1
clone_size: NA
cdr3_nt: TGCAGTGCTAGAGATCTTGAGACCCAGTACTTC
cdr3_aa: CSARDLETQYF

d_call: NA
j_call: TRBJ2-2
cdr3_length: 15
v_call: TRBV7-8
clone_size: NA
cdr3_nt: TGTGCCAGCAGCTTTTCACAGGGGAACACCGGGGAGCTGTTTTTT
cdr3_aa: CASSFSQGNTGELFF

d_call: NA
j_call: TRBJ2-3
cdr3_length: 14
v_call: TRBV2
clone_size: NA
cdr3_nt: TGTGCCAGCAGTGCGAGGGAACGGTCAGATACGCAGTATTTT
cdr3_aa: CASSARERSDTQYF

d_call: TRBD1
j_call: TRBJ1-2
cdr3_length: 13
v_call: TRBV29-1
clone_size: NA
cdr3_nt: TGCAGCGTTGGGGACAGGGGGCCCTATGGCTACACCTTC
cdr3_aa: CSVGDRGPYGYTF

d_call: TRBD2
j_call: TRBJ2-1
cdr3_length: 15
v_call: TRBV2
clone_size: NA
cdr3_nt: TGTGCCAGCGACTCGTTAGCGGGGGCCTACAATGAGCAGTTCTTC
cdr3_aa: CASDSLAGAYNEQFF

d_call: TRBD2
j_call: TRBJ2-5
cdr3_length: 16
v_call: TRBV2
clone_size: NA
cdr3_nt: TGTGCCAGCAGTGAAATGGGGGCGCTAGCGGGCGAGACCCAGTACTTC
cdr3_aa: CASSEMGALAGETQYF

d_call: NA
j_call: TRBJ2-1
cdr3_length: 15
v_call: TRBV9
clone_size: NA
cdr3_nt: TGTGCCAGCAGCGCTTCCGGGACTGGGAACAATGAGCAGTTCTTC
cdr3_aa: CASSASGTGNNEQFF

d_call: NA
j_call: TRBJ1-5
cdr3_length: 14
v_call: TRBV7-8
clone_size: NA
cdr3_nt: TGTGCCAGCAGCTCCAAAGCAGGGAATCAGCCCCAGCATTTT
cdr3_aa: CASSSKAGNQPQHF

d_call: NA
j_call: TRBJ1-5
cdr3_length: 14
v_call: TRBV18
clone_size: NA
cdr3_nt: TGTGCCAGCTCACCAGGCCTCCTCAATCAGCCCCAGCATTTT
cdr3_aa: CASSPGLLNQPQHF

d_call: TRBD2
j_call: TRBJ2-3
cdr3_length: 15
v_call: TRBV9
clone_size: NA
cdr3_nt: TGTGCCAGCAGCGTATTAGCGGGAGAGGGTGATACGCAGTATTTT
cdr3_aa: CASSVLAGEGDTQYF

d_call: NA
j_call: TRBJ1-2
cdr3_length: 14
v_call: TRBV15
clone_size: NA
cdr3_nt: TGTGCCACCAGCAGCGGGGGAGCTAACTATGGCTACACCTTC
cdr3_aa: CATSSGGANYGYTF

d_call: NA
j_call: TRBJ1-2
cdr3_length: 15
v_call: TRBV4-1
clone_size: NA
cdr3_nt: TGCGCCAGCAGCCAAGCCCCGACAGTAACCTATGGCTACACCTTC
cdr3_aa: CASSQAPTVTYGYTF

d_call: NA
j_call: TRBJ2-3
cdr3_length: 15
v_call: TRBV5-1
clone_size: NA
cdr3_nt: TGCGCCAGCAGCTTGGGCCTGGAGTGGGTAGATACGCAGTATTTT
cdr3_aa: CASSLGLEWVDTQYF

d_call: NA
j_call: TRBJ2-1
cdr3_length: 14
v_call: TRBV28
clone_size: NA
cdr3_nt: TGTGCCAGCAGTTTCGGGGGAAGGGTCAATGAGCAGTTCTTC
cdr3_aa: CASSFGGRVNEQFF

d_call: NA
j_call: TRBJ1-3
cdr3_length: 13
v_call: TRBV5-6
clone_size: NA
cdr3_nt: TGTGCCAGCAGCTTGGCAGGGAGAAACACCATATATTTT
cdr3_aa: CASSLAGRNTIYF

d_call: NA
j_call: TRBJ2-7
cdr3_length: 15
v_call: TRBV7-2
clone_size: NA
cdr3_nt: TGTGCCAGCAGCTCTGGGCCTCGTGCCCCCTACGAGCAGTACTTC
cdr3_aa: CASSSGPRAPYEQYF

d_call: TRBD1
j_call: TRBJ1-5
cdr3_length: 14
v_call: TRBV27
clone_size: NA
cdr3_nt: TGTGCCAGCAGTTCGACAGGGGATGGTCAGCCCCAGCATTTT
cdr3_aa: CASSSTGDGQPQHF

d_call: TRBD1
j_call: TRBJ2-7
cdr3_length: 15
v_call: TRBV11-2
clone_size: NA
cdr3_nt: TGTGCCAGCAGCCCCCGACAGGGAATCTCCTACGAGCAGTACTTC
cdr3_aa: CASSPRQGISYEQYF

d_call: TRBD2
j_call: TRBJ2-7
cdr3_length: 14
v_call: TRBV4-3
clone_size: NA
cdr3_nt: TGCGCCAGCAGCCAGGATAGCGGGTCCTACGAGCAGTACTTC
cdr3_aa: CASSQDSGSYEQYF

d_call: NA
j_call: TRBJ2-7
cdr3_length: 14
v_call: TRBV28
clone_size: NA
cdr3_nt: TGTGCCAGCAATCGACTCGGGGTTACCTACGAGCAGTACTTC
cdr3_aa: CASNRLGVTYEQYF

d_call: NA
j_call: TRBJ1-1
cdr3_length: 13
v_call: TRBV29-1
clone_size: NA
cdr3_nt: TGCAGCGTTGTAGGGAGGCTGAACACTGAAGCTTTCTTT
cdr3_aa: CSVVGRLNTEAFF

d_call: TRBD2
j_call: TRBJ2-1
cdr3_length: 12
v_call: TRBV2
clone_size: NA
cdr3_nt: TGTGCCAGCACCGGACGGGGGGTTGAGCAGTTCTTC
cdr3_aa: CASTGRGVEQFF

d_call: NA
j_call: TRBJ2-3
cdr3_length: 14
v_call: TRBV10-3
clone_size: once
cdr3_nt: TGTGCCATCAGTGACCTACAGGCAACAGATACGCAGTATTTT
cdr3_aa: CAISDLQATDTQYF